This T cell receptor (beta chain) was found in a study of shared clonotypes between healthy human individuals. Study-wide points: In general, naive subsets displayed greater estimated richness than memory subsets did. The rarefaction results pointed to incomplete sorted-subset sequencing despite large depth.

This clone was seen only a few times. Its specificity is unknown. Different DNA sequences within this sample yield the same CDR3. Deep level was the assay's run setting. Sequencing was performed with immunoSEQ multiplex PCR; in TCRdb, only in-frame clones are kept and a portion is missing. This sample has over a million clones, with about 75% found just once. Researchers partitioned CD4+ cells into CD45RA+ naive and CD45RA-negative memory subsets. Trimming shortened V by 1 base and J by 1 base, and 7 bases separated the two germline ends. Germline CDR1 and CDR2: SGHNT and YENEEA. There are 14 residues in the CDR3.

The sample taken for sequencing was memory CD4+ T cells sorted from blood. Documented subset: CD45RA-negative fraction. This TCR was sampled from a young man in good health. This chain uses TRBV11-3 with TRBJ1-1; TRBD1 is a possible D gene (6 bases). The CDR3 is CASSLGRGNTEAFF. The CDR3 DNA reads TGTGCCAGCAGCTTAGGCAGGGGGAACACTGAAGCTTTCTTT.